The 10 T cell receptor beta chains in this list originate from one sample, sequenced in a study of sequential checkpoint blockade in melanoma (dated by TCRdb to the late 2010s). The treatment or condition label here, explained by the study, means: randomized to nivolumab then ipilimumab (arm A) or the reverse (arm B). Library preparation used the immunoSEQ multiplex PCR assay. TCRdb obtained this table from immuneACCESS and retained in-frame rearrangements with V and J assigned. These tables miss some clones; where compared with another copy, unresolved V genes account for less than half of the shortfall, and the remainder is unexplained. The sample table lists 40,000 or so clones, more than 80% of them with a count of one. Together, the top ten hold around 12% of the sample. The material sequenced was CD8+ T cells sorted from blood (inferred from file names), taken from a patient given nivolumab and ipilimumab in sequence. Source of these receptors: a human donor with melanoma.

CDR3 sequence: CASSPDTTYEQYV. The CDR3 coding sequence is TGTGCCAGCAGCCCGGACACCACCTACGAGCAGTACGTC. The rearrangement links TRBV7-9 to TRBJ2-7, with D possibly matching TRBD1 (5 bases). The CDR3 covers 13 residues. Trimming pared 5 bases from V and 2 bases from J, leaving 10 bases between. Germline-derived CDR1 and CDR2 are SEHNR and FQNEAQ (reference sequence).

This rearrangement joins TRBV7-9 to TRBJ2-2; D not certain. Germline CDR1 and CDR2: SEHNR and FQNEAQ (reference sequence). The ends were cut back, 1 base at V and 1 base at J, with 4 bases in the middle. CDR3 length: 14 residues. The CDR3 coding sequence is TGTGCCAGCAGCTTAGGACAGAACACCGGGGAGCTGTTTTTT. Protein product: CASSLGQNTGELFF.

This chain links TRBV15 with TRBJ2-7; D not certain. The germline CDR1 and CDR2 sequences are LNHNV and YYDKDF (reference sequence). The CDR3 is 13 amino acids. V shed 0 bases and J shed 5 bases, with 8 bases lying between them. CDR3 nucleotide sequence: TGTGCCACCAGCAGAGATCGGAGAAACGAGCAGTACGTC. Protein sequence: CATSRDRRNEQYV.

This clone was counted between two and nine times. The V call is TRBV7-9, the J call TRBJ2-7, with a possible D match to TRBD2 (5 bases). The CDR3 runs 13 residues. Germline V CDR1 and CDR2: SEHNR, FQNEAQ (reference sequence). V lost 4 bases to trimming and J lost 1 base, with 8 bases between them. The chain's CDR3 is CASSSPGSYEQYV. The CDR3 DNA sequence: TGTGCCAGCAGCTCCCCGGGGTCCTACGAGCAGTACGTC.

This clone was found once. CDR3 nucleotide sequence: TGTGCCAGCAGCGGGCGGGGACAGGCAGGGGGCTACACCTTC. It yields the protein CASSGRGQAGGYTF. The chain uses TRBV5-6 and TRBJ1-2, with 8 nucleotides matching TRBD1. CDR1 and CDR2 (germline): SGHDT, YYEEEE. Trimming cost V 4 bases and J 8 bases; bases outside gene matches: 10. The CDR3 extends over 14 amino acids.

The sample holds a few counts of this clone. This chain links TRBV29-1 with TRBJ2-1, with TRBD2 matching over 10 bases. Germline CDR1 reads SQVTM; CDR2 reads ANQGSEA. J gave up 2 bases and V 7 bases, and 11 bases lay outside the gene matches. The length of the CDR3 is 16 residues. The CDR3 DNA reads as TGCAGCGCCAACATACAGCGGGAGGGCCCCTACAATGAGCAGTTCTTC. Translated, it gives CSANIQREGPYNEQFF.

The rearrangement joins TRBV10-3 to TRBJ2-5, with TRBD2 matching 14 bases. The CDR3 extends over 17 amino acids. CDR1 ENHRY and CDR2 SYGVKD come from the germline V gene. J was trimmed by 5 bases and V by 0 bases; bases with no gene match: 5. CDR3 nucleotide sequence: TGTGCCATCAGTGAGTCCGGGACTAGCGGGAGAGCGGAGACCCAGTACTTC. This encodes CAISESGTSGRAETQYF.

V usage is TRBV6-1 and J usage is TRBJ1-5, with D unclear. Trimming removed 8 bases from V and 0 bases from J, with 2 bases in between. Germline assignment: CDR1 MNHNS and CDR2 SASEGT. The CDR3 is 11 residues long. The CDR3 spells CASHSNQPQHF. In nucleotides, the CDR3 is TGTGCCAGCCATAGCAATCAGCCCCAGCATTTT.

The chain combines TRBV9 with TRBJ2-1; TRBD2 agrees at 8 bases. There are 21 residues in the CDR3. Per the germline V gene, CDR1 is SGDLS and CDR2 is YYNGEE. The V and J ends lost 3 bases and 4 bases, in that order; junction bases with no gene match: 24. CDR3 in amino acids: CASSDPIRSAGEVKVYNEQFF. In nucleotides, the CDR3 is TGTGCCAGCAGCGACCCCATACGGTCAGCGGGAGAGGTTAAGGTGTACAATGAGCAGTTCTTC.

The chain has TRBV30 and TRBJ2-7, with 8 nucleotides matching TRBD1. CDR1 GTSNPN and CDR2 SVGIG come from the germline V gene (reference sequence). The J segment lost 0 bases and the V segment lost 0 bases, leaving 1 base of the junction unmatched. The CDR3 has 14 amino acids. For the CDR3, the DNA is TGTGCCTGGAGTGTTGGGACAGGCTCCTACGAGCAGTACGTC. Protein sequence: CAWSVGTGSYEQYV.